This T cell receptor (beta chain) was sequenced during a study of shared clonotypes between healthy human individuals. Per the germline V gene, CDR1 is MNHEY and CDR2 is SMNVEV (reference sequence). The length of the CDR3 is 15 residues. Trimming stripped 0 bases from V and 0 bases from J, with 6 bases between. Overall study findings and caveats: Tissues were not sampled, only blood, and their repertoires likely differ.

The naive CD8 population came from CD45RO-negative cells selected for CCR7, without terminally differentiated effector memory CD45RA+ cells. Replicate sorted-subset PCRs were loaded with about 0.2 ug DNA, 25,000 to 30,000 T cell genomes. Authors' analysis steps: For the immunoSEQ data, sequences were junction-only without quality scores, so filtering differed. Measured with immunoSEQ multiplex PCR; TCRdb has only the in-frame clones, and not every one. The DNA gave D and trimming, while V, J and clone size come from that table. The data show about 700,000 clones, 92% seen once. With regard to this clone: Its antigen is still unknown.

V is TRBV27 and J is TRBJ1-3; D not certain. Sequencing input: naive CD8+ T cells sorted from blood. This clonotype was obtained from a man younger than 40 in good health. CDR3 region: CASSLSGSSGNTIYF. The CDR3 DNA follows: TGTGCCAGCAGTTTATCGGGGAGCTCTGGAAACACCATATATTTT.